One and the same sample provided the 27 T cell receptor beta chains below, sequenced in a study of T-cell memory formation after mild COVID-19. MiXCR, applied by TCRdb to the 5' RACE reads, yields one record per CDR3 protein. The sample holds about 140,000 distinct CDR3 sequences, 11% to 15% seen once. The sequencing sample was made of PBMCs or a T cell subset sorted from them (not recorded which). The receptors were gathered from an adult woman who had mild COVID-19 (a few samples of this study predate the infection). Cell type and time point are not known.

The chain links TRBV27 to TRBJ1-5, with 7 bases matching TRBD1. The CDR3 has 13 amino acids. Per germline, CDR1 MNHEY and CDR2 SMNVEV (reference sequence). J was trimmed by 9 bases and V by 4 bases; bases with no gene match: 6. CDR3 nucleotide sequence: TGTGCCAGCAGTTATACAGGGGTGGCGCCCCAGCATTTT. Translating it yields CASSYTGVAPQHF.

This clonotype was detected a few times. The rearrangement joins TRBV13 to TRBJ2-7; D possibly uses TRBD1 or TRBD2 (5 bases each). Trimming pared 5 bases from V and 0 bases from J, leaving 17 bases between. Germline-derived CDR1 and CDR2 are PRHDT and FYEKMQ (reference sequence). The CDR3 is 16 amino acids. The CDR3 DNA reads as TGTGCCAGCAGCCCAGATCGGGACCGAGTCTCCTACGAGCAGTACTTC. It codes for CASSPDRDRVSYEQYF. The entire variable domain, with the rest obtained from reference TRBV13 and TRBJ2-7, is as follows: AAGVIQSPRHLIKEKRETATLKCYPIPRHDTVYWYQQGPGQDPQFLISFYEKMQSDKGSIPDRFSAQQFSDYHSELNMSSLELGDSALYFCASSPDRDRVSYEQYFGPGTRLTVT.

There are a few counts of this clonotype. The J gene is TRBJ2-1, the V gene TRBV19, with a possible D match to TRBD2 (6 bases). With 3 bases removed from V and 3 bases from J, the gap between germline ends came to 15 bases. Germline CDR1 reads LNHDA; CDR2 reads SQIVND (reference sequence). This CDR3 has 16 residues. CDR3 protein: CASSIHSGGIYNEQFF. CDR3 in DNA: TGTGCCAGTAGTATTCATTCTGGCGGGATCTACAATGAGCAGTTCTTC.

This clonotype has more than one count but fewer than ten. The chain uses TRBV4-3 and TRBJ2-5; no definite D call. Germline CDR1 LGHNA, CDR2 YSLEER. The CDR3 consists of 12 residues. Trimming shortened V by 5 bases and J by 7 bases, and 11 bases separated the two germline ends. The DNA of the CDR3 is TGCGCCAGCAGCATAAAAAGAGGGACCCAGTACTTC. Its translation is CASSIKRGTQYF.

The chain joins TRBV24-1 to TRBJ2-1, with 14 bases fitting TRBD2. CDR1 KGHDR and CDR2 SFDVKD come from the germline V gene. The CDR3 is made up of 15 amino acids. V was clipped by 11 bases and J by 10 bases; unmatched bases: 12. CDR3 in DNA: TGTGCCAGTGATTTGACTAGCGGGGGGGTTCAGGAGCAGTTCTTC. As protein: CASDLTSGGVQEQFF.

This clonotype was detected only a few times. CDR3 sequence reads: CASSFGGRSSYEQYF. As DNA, the CDR3 is TGTGCCAGCAGCTTCGGAGGCAGAAGCTCCTACGAGCAGTACTTC. V gene TRBV7-9 combines with J gene TRBJ2-7; D possibly corresponds to TRBD2 (5 bases). V was shortened by 3 bases and J by 0 bases, with 12 bases between the two germline ends. CDR1 is SEHNR and CDR2 is FQNEAQ in the germline V gene (reference sequence). CDR3 length equals 15 residues. Complete variable domain (other parts from reference TRBV7-9 and TRBJ2-7): DTGVSQNPRHKITKRGQNVTFRCDPISEHNRLYWYRQTLGQGPEFLTYFQNEAQLEKSRLLSDRFSAERPKGSFSTLEIQRTEQGDSAMYLCASSFGGRSSYEQYFGPGTRLTVT.

The chain employs TRBV7-3 and TRBJ2-3, with D possibly matching TRBD1 (5 bases). CDR3 length: 15 residues. The V gene lost 5 bases and the J gene lost 0 bases, with 12 bases spanning the gap. CDR1 is SGHTA and CDR2 is FQGTGA in the germline V gene. The CDR3 is CASSHDRASTDTQYF. The CDR3, as DNA: TGTGCCAGCAGCCACGACAGAGCTAGCACAGATACGCAGTATTTT.

This clonotype was seen at least ten times. V is TRBV19 and J is TRBJ2-1; 9 nucleotides line up with TRBD2. The junction had 5 bases not matched to a gene; V was cut back by 4 bases and J by 7 bases. CDR1 is LNHDA and CDR2 is SQIVND in the germline V gene (reference sequence). The CDR3 runs to 14 residues. The CDR3 DNA follows: TGTGCCAGTAGTACGGCGGGGGGGCCGAATGAGCAGTTCTTC. This gives the protein CASSTAGGPNEQFF.

The rearrangement joins TRBV7-2 to TRBJ1-1; the D is unclear. This CDR3 region has 11 residues. CDR1 is SGHTA and CDR2 is FQGNSA in the germline V gene. The V and J ends lost 10 bases and 3 bases respectively, with 9 bases between them. CDR3 bases: TGTGCCATCGCGGGGTACACTGAAGCTTTCTTT. Translating gives CAIAGYTEAFF.

The count of this clonotype is one. V is TRBV7-3 and J is TRBJ2-6; 9 nucleotides match TRBD1. Germline values: CDR1 SGHTA, CDR2 FQGTGA. The CDR3 loop spans 18 amino acids. V shed 4 bases, J shed 0 bases, and the junction held 7 bases outside the gene matches. The CDR3 DNA follows: TGTGCCAGCAGCTACTACGGGACAGGGCCCTCTGGGGCCAACGTCCTGACTTTC. Encoded protein: CASSYYGTGPSGANVLTF. Using reference TRBV7-3 and TRBJ2-6 for the parts outside the CDR3, the full variable domain is GAGVSQTPSNKVTEKGKYVELRCDPISGHTALYWYRQSLGQGPEFLIYFQGTGAADDSGLPNDRFFAVRPEGSVSTLKIQRTERGDSAVYLCASSYYGTGPSGANVLTFGAGSRLTVL.

The chain recombines TRBV6-5 with TRBJ2-3; the match to TRBD1 covers 9 bases. The germline V gene encodes CDR1 MNHEY and CDR2 SVGAGI. Unmatched junction bases numbered 5, after V lost 1 base and J lost 6 bases. This CDR3 has 15 amino acids. CDR3 region: CASSYLGQGKDTQYF. The DNA of the CDR3 is TGTGCCAGCAGTTACTTAGGACAGGGGAAGGATACGCAGTATTTT.

The V call is TRBV7-3, the J call TRBJ2-1; TRBD1 matches 10 bases. The CDR3 has 15 residues. With V trimmed by 5 bases and J by 5 bases, 6 bases remained unmatched. CDR1 SGHTA and CDR2 FQGTGA come from the germline V gene. CDR3 nucleotide sequence: TGTGCCAGCAGCCTGGGACAGGGGTCAGACAATGAGCAGTTCTTC. This encodes CASSLGQGSDNEQFF.

The chain has TRBV4-2 and TRBJ2-3, with D unresolved. The CDR3 totals 13 residues. Germline V lookup: CDR1 LGHNA, CDR2 YNFKEQ. Trimming took 1 base from V and 2 from J, leaving 4 bases between them. The CDR3 nucleotides read TGTGCCAGCAGCCAAGTAATCACAGATACGCAGTATTTT. Translated, it gives CASSQVITDTQYF.

In this sample, this clonotype turned up a few times. V usage is TRBV6-1 and J usage is TRBJ1-2, with 9 positions matching TRBD1. Germline V CDR1 and CDR2: MNHNS, SASEGT. There are 14 residues in the CDR3. The V and J ends lost 6 bases and 5 bases, in that order; junction bases with no gene match: 7. The CDR3 protein is CASRDGTGMYGYTF. Written as DNA, the CDR3 is TGTGCCAGCAGAGACGGGACAGGGATGTATGGCTACACCTTC.

V and J are TRBV12-3 or TRBV12-4 and TRBJ2-1, with a weak D call TRBD2 (6 bases). With 6 bases removed from V and 2 bases from J, the gap between germline ends came to 14 bases. This CDR3 is 15 amino acids long. CDR3 bases: TGTGCCAGCAGCCCTACGGGAGTAACCTACAATGAGCAGTTCTTC. Its protein product is CASSPTGVTYNEQFF.

V usage is TRBV12-3 or TRBV12-4 and J usage is TRBJ2-4, with TRBD1 matching 10 bases. CDR3 length: 17 amino acids. V shed 5 bases and J 3 bases; nucleotides not matched to a gene: 10. CDR3 bases: TGTGCCAGCAGTATGACATCCGGGACAGGGGTCAAAAACATTCAGTACTTC. Translation: CASSMTSGTGVKNIQYF.

This clonotype was counted at least ten times. CDR3 region: CASSAAPFYEQYF. CDR3 DNA: TGTGCCAGCAGCGCGGCCCCTTTCTACGAGCAGTACTTC. The rearrangement uses TRBV9 and TRBJ2-7, with D unresolved. The length of the CDR3 is 13 residues. The germline V gene has CDR1 SGDLS and CDR2 YYNGEE. The ends were cut back, 3 bases at V and 3 bases at J, with 10 bases in the middle.

The sample holds a few counts of this clonotype. This sequence joins TRBV6-2 or TRBV6-3 and TRBJ2-7, with no clear D. The CDR3 contains 13 residues. Germline loops: CDR1 MNHEY, CDR2 SVGEGT. The V end was cut by 2 bases, the J end by 3 bases, with 8 bases between. CDR3 protein: CASSYGIFYEQYF. CDR3 DNA sequence: TGTGCCAGCAGTTACGGGATATTCTACGAGCAGTACTTC.

This clonotype was counted a few times. This sequence joins TRBV25-1 and TRBJ2-1; D is unclear. Looked up from germline, CDR1 is MGHDK and CDR2 is SYGVNS. CDR3 length: 11 amino acids. Trimming left V 8 bases short and J 7 bases short, with 9 bases between. CDR3 protein: CASGWANEQFF. For the CDR3, the DNA is TGTGCCAGCGGGTGGGCAAATGAGCAGTTCTTC.

This clonotype came up a few times. The chain is built from TRBV7-9 and TRBJ2-3; 7 nucleotides agree with TRBD2. The CDR3 runs to 17 residues. V shed 3 bases, J shed 1 base, and the junction held 10 bases outside the gene matches. CDR1 SEHNR and CDR2 FQNEAQ come from the germline V gene (reference sequence). Here the CDR3 reads CASSLASGGGGTDTQYF. In nucleotides, the CDR3 is TGTGCCAGCAGCTTGGCGTCGGGGGGAGGCGGCACAGATACGCAGTATTTT.

The sample holds a few counts of this clonotype. The V and J genes are TRBV29-1 and TRBJ1-2; TRBD1 aligns across 7 bases. V was pared by 3 bases and J by 5 bases, with 12 bases of the junction left unmatched. Germline V gene sequence: CDR1 SQVTM, CDR2 ANQGSEA. The CDR3 loop spans 15 amino acids. CDR3 in DNA: TGCAGCGTTGATGGGGAACCGGGACAGAGATATGGCTACACCTTC. Translating it yields CSVDGEPGQRYGYTF.

This clonotype was observed a few times. The rearrangement links TRBV5-8 to TRBJ1-1; a possible D gene is TRBD1 (5 bases). CDR3 length: 16 amino acids. The germline V and J ends were trimmed by 0 bases and 10 bases, with 22 bases remaining between them. CDR1 is SGHTS and CDR2 is YDEGEE in the germline V gene. CDR3 residues: CASSLESPSGPGGAFF. Here the CDR3 DNA reads TGTGCCAGCAGCTTGGAATCCCCATCAGGTCCCGGGGGAGCTTTCTTT.

This clonotype showed up just a few times. The V and J genes are TRBV9 and TRBJ2-6; 8 bases line up with TRBD1. Germline assignment: CDR1 SGDLS and CDR2 YYNGEE. The CDR3 contains 17 residues. V lost 3 bases, J lost 0 bases, and 5 bases stayed unmatched. This chain's CDR3 is CASSGQGSSSGANVLTF. CDR3 nucleotide sequence: TGTGCCAGCAGCGGACAGGGGTCCTCCTCTGGGGCCAACGTCCTGACTTTC.

This clonotype was counted between two and nine times. This chain joins TRBV7-9 and TRBJ2-7; the match to TRBD2 covers 11 bases. Losses at the gene ends were 4 bases for V and 4 bases for J; bases not matched to a gene: 6. In germline, CDR1 is SEHNR, CDR2 FQNEAQ (reference sequence). CDR3 size: 15 residues. The CDR3, as DNA: TGTGCCAGCAGCTCGCCGGGACTAGCGGTTTACGAGCAGTACTTC. As protein: CASSSPGLAVYEQYF.

V is TRBV6-5 and J is TRBJ2-7; D might be TRBD2 (5 bases). The germline CDR1 and CDR2 sequences are MNHEY and SVGAGI. This CDR3 has 15 residues. V was cut by 0 bases and J by 2 bases, with 11 bases left in between. The CDR3 loop is CASSYSGGRPYEQYF. As DNA, the CDR3 is TGTGCCAGCAGTTACTCGGGCGGGCGGCCCTACGAGCAGTACTTC.

This clonotype has more than one count but fewer than ten. The gene calls are TRBV7-6 and TRBJ2-7; 7 nucleotides agree with TRBD1. Germline V gives CDR1 SGHVS, CDR2 FNYEAQ. Germline trimming cut 3 bases from V and 4 bases from J; bases unmatched to any gene: 9. The CDR3 totals 15 residues. The CDR3 sequence is CASSFDLGQRYEQYF. The DNA of the CDR3 is TGTGCCAGCAGCTTTGACTTGGGACAGAGGTACGAGCAGTACTTC. The complete variable domain, with remaining parts taken from reference TRBV7-6 and TRBJ2-7, reads GAGVSQSPRYKVTKRGQDVALRCDPISGHVSLYWYRQALGQGPEFLTYFNYEAQQDKSGLPNDRFSAERPEGSISTLTIQRTEQRDSAMYRCASSFDLGQRYEQYFGPGTRLTVT.

This rearrangement joins TRBV30 to TRBJ2-7; 10 bases map to TRBD1. The CDR3 loop spans 14 amino acids. CDR1 is GTSNPN, CDR2 SVGIG, per germline (reference sequence). Losses at the gene ends were 1 base for V and 2 bases for J; bases not matched to a gene: 2. The CDR3 DNA follows: TGTGCCTGGAGTGCCGGGACAGGGGCCTACGAGCAGTACTTC. Protein product: CAWSAGTGAYEQYF. The variable domain in full, completed from reference TRBV30 and TRBJ2-7, reads SQTIHQWPATLVQPVGSPLSLECTVEGTSNPNLYWYRQAAGRGLQLLFYSVGIGQISSEVPQNLSASRPQDRQFILSSKKLLLSDSGFYLCAWSAGTGAYEQYFGPGTRLTVT.